Each of the 18 T cell receptor beta chains below was sequenced from the same sample in a study of blood T cell repertoires in COVID-19. Assay used: immunoSEQ multiplex PCR; TCRdb lists only in-frame clones, some missing. The sample includes 110,000 or so clones, around 89% of them seen just once. Sequenced material: peripheral blood. These receptors originate from a woman in her 50s with acute or convalescent COVID-19.

The V gene is TRBV19, the J gene TRBJ1-1, with no clear D. The CDR3 is made up of 13 amino acids. V was shortened by 6 bases and J by 1 base, with 9 bases between the two germline ends. Germline CDR1 LNHDA, CDR2 SQIVND (reference sequence). The CDR3 reads CASSYTANTEAFF. As DNA, the CDR3 is TGTGCCAGTAGCTATACAGCGAACACTGAAGCTTTCTTT. Full variable domain (rest looked up from reference TRBV19 and TRBJ1-1): DGGITQSPKYLFRKEGQNVTLSCEQNLNHDAMYWYRQDPGQGLRLIYYSQIVNDFQKGDIAEGYSVSREKKESFPLTVTSAQKNPTAFYLCASSYTANTEAFFGQGTRLTVV.

The rearrangement links TRBV10-3 to TRBJ2-2, with D perhaps matching TRBD2 (6 bases). The CDR3 extends over 14 amino acids. Germline loops: CDR1 ENHRY, CDR2 SYGVKD. The V end was cut by 4 bases, the J end by 1 base, with 7 bases between. CDR3 sequence: CAISAGENTGELFF. The CDR3 bases are TGTGCCATCAGTGCGGGGGAGAACACCGGGGAGCTGTTTTTT.

The chain uses TRBV20-1 and TRBJ1-1, with unresolved D. The germline V and J ends were trimmed by 1 base and 11 bases, with 11 bases remaining between them. This CDR3 is 11 amino acids long. Germline V gene data show CDR1 as DFQATT and CDR2 as SNEGSKA (reference sequence). CDR3 sequence: CSARGLQWAFF. The CDR3 DNA follows: TGCAGTGCTAGAGGACTGCAGTGGGCTTTCTTT.

This chain joins TRBV5-8 and TRBJ1-2, with a tentative D call TRBD1 (6 bases). CDR1 and CDR2 from the germline V gene are SGHTS and YDEGEE. The CDR3 sequence is 13 residues long. Trimming removed 1 base from V and 6 bases from J, with 10 bases in between. The CDR3 nucleotides read TGTGCCAGCAGCTTGACAGGGAAGGATGGCTACACCTTC. Amino acids: CASSLTGKDGYTF.

The chain joins TRBV6-2 or TRBV6-3 to TRBJ1-2; possibly TRBD1 for D (6 bases). CDR3 size: 13 residues. From germline, CDR1 is MNHEY and CDR2 SVGEGT. The V end lost 6 bases, the J end lost 6 bases, and 14 bases lay between the germline ends. The CDR3 reads CASSPRTVDGYTF. In DNA, the CDR3 is TGTGCCAGCAGCCCCCGGACAGTAGATGGCTACACCTTC.

V gene TRBV10-3 combines with J gene TRBJ2-3; 11 bases fit TRBD2. CDR3 size: 16 residues. Unmatched junction bases numbered 5, after V lost 3 bases and J lost 3 bases. CDR1 is ENHRY and CDR2 is SYGVKD in the germline V gene. CDR3 sequence: CAISDRSGGATDTQYF. The CDR3 bases are TGTGCCATCAGTGACCGTAGCGGGGGGGCTACAGATACGCAGTATTTT.

The chain joins TRBV3-1 (or the pseudogene TRBV3-2) to TRBJ1-1; 10 bases line up with TRBD1. The V gene end was trimmed by 5 bases and the J gene end by 5 bases; junction bases not matched to a gene: 11. CDR1 is LGHDT, CDR2 YNNKEL, per germline (reference sequence). CDR3 length: 16 amino acids. CDR3 sequence: CASSFLGQGSTTEAFF. CDR3 sequence (DNA): TGTGCCAGCAGCTTCCTGGGACAGGGGTCGACGACTGAAGCTTTCTTT.

This clone was found once. The chain employs TRBV3-1 (or the pseudogene TRBV3-2) and TRBJ2-1; 13 bases agree with TRBD2. The ends lost 5 bases at V and 10 bases at J; junction bases unmatched: 14. The germline V gene encodes CDR1 LGHDT and CDR2 YNNKEL (reference sequence). This CDR3 region has 17 residues. The chain's CDR3 is CASSTPLGTSGDGEQFF. In DNA, the CDR3 is TGTGCCAGCAGCACACCCTTAGGGACTAGCGGGGACGGGGAGCAGTTCTTC.

This clone occurred once. V gene TRBV29-1 combines with J gene TRBJ2-5; 7 bases line up with TRBD2. Per germline, CDR1 SQVTM and CDR2 ANQGSEA. This CDR3 has 12 residues. The ends lost 4 bases at V and 1 base at J; junction bases unmatched: 0. CDR3 in amino acids: CSVASGQETQYF. The CDR3 DNA is TGCAGCGTTGCTAGCGGCCAAGAGACCCAGTACTTC.

This chain uses TRBV19 with TRBJ2-1; 9 nucleotides agree with TRBD2. This CDR3 has 16 amino acids. CDR1 is LNHDA, CDR2 SQIVND, per germline (reference sequence). With 5 bases clipped from V and 7 bases from J, the junction kept 12 bases outside the gene matches. The CDR3 is CASSPRGGRASNEQFF. CDR3 nucleotides: TGTGCCAGTAGTCCCCGGGGCGGGAGGGCCTCGAATGAGCAGTTCTTC.

This chain links TRBV18 with TRBJ2-7; no clear D gene. V was shortened by 6 bases and J by 5 bases, with 17 bases between the two germline ends. Germline lookup yields CDR1 KGHSH and CDR2 LQKENI. CDR3 length equals 14 residues. The CDR3 DNA reads as TGTGCCAGCTCCTATCATCAGGTGACGGACGAGCAGTACTTC. Protein sequence: CASSYHQVTDEQYF.

This chain uses TRBV6-4 with TRBJ1-2; possibly TRBD1 for D (5 bases). Germline V gene lookup returns CDR1 MRHNA and CDR2 SNTAGT. The CDR3 length is 13 residues. Trimming took off 5 bases at V and 8 bases at J, with 15 bases between the two ends. The CDR3 protein is CASSRVKGVGYTF. As DNA, the CDR3 is TGTGCCAGCAGTCGCGTGAAAGGGGTCGGCTACACCTTC.

For this clone: Distinct nucleotide sequences in the sample also encode this CDR3. The chain recombines TRBV4-3 with TRBJ2-1; no clear D. The CDR3 runs to 14 residues. Trimming cost V 0 bases and J 3 bases, with 6 bases left between them. Germline assignment: CDR1 LGHNA and CDR2 YSLEER. This CDR3 is CASSQDRGYNEQFF. The CDR3 DNA reads TGCGCCAGCAGCCAAGATCGCGGCTACAATGAGCAGTTCTTC.

This chain joins TRBV7-6 and TRBJ2-1; no definite D call. The CDR3 is 12 residues long. Trimming pared 2 bases from V and 3 bases from J, leaving 2 bases between. The V gene's germline CDR1 is SGHVS and CDR2 FNYEAQ. This chain's CDR3 is CASSLLYNEQFF. CDR3 bases: TGTGCCAGCAGCTTACTCTACAATGAGCAGTTCTTC.

This sequence joins TRBV6-5 and TRBJ1-1; D is ambiguous. The CDR3 totals 15 residues. Germline values: CDR1 MNHEY, CDR2 SVGAGI. The V end was cut by 1 base, the J end by 0 bases, with 9 bases between. Here the CDR3 DNA reads TGTGCCAGCAGTTACTTGTACGGTGTGAACACTGAAGCTTTCTTT. Its protein is CASSYLYGVNTEAFF.

The CDR3 sequence: CASSIYSGNSPLHF. The CDR3 DNA is TGTGCCAGCAGCATTTACTCCGGTAATTCACCCCTCCACTTT. The chain is built from TRBV7-2 and TRBJ1-6; D not certain. From germline, CDR1 is SGHTA and CDR2 FQGNSA. Trimming stripped 5 bases from V and 6 bases from J, with 11 bases between. This CDR3 has 14 residues.

This clone was observed a few times. The rearrangement links TRBV5-4 to TRBJ1-2; 10 nucleotides line up with TRBD1. CDR3 length: 15 amino acids. Germline lookup yields CDR1 SGHNT and CDR2 YYREEE (reference sequence). Unmatched junction bases numbered 9, after V lost 3 bases and J lost 7 bases. This chain's CDR3 is CASSSPGQGKGGYTF. CDR3 nucleotide sequence: TGTGCCAGCAGCTCTCCGGGACAGGGGAAGGGTGGCTACACCTTC.

V and J are TRBV19 and TRBJ1-5, with no clear D. The CDR3 totals 14 residues. The germline V gene has CDR1 LNHDA and CDR2 SQIVND (reference sequence). The V gene lost 3 bases and the J gene lost 9 bases, with 15 bases spanning the gap. In DNA, the CDR3 is TGTGCCAGTAGTATCTTTGGCAGTCCAAGGCCCCAGCATTTT. This codes for CASSIFGSPRPQHF.